Below, 18 T cell receptor beta chains from the same sample are listed, as sequenced in a study of blood T cell repertoires in COVID-19. Generated by immunoSEQ multiplex PCR, the TCRdb table keeps only in-frame clones and is missing some. The table records fewer than 250,000 clones, roughly 80% of them present only once. Sequenced input: peripheral blood. The source is a man aged 55 to 69 with acute or convalescent COVID-19.

This rearrangement joins TRBV6-2 or TRBV6-3 to TRBJ2-1; 9 positions match TRBD1. Per germline, CDR1 MNHEY and CDR2 SVGEGT. This CDR3 contains 15 residues. The trim removed 2 bases at V and 7 bases at J, leaving 6 bases unmatched. The CDR3 DNA sequence: TGTGCCAGCAGTTACCGGGACAGGGTGAGGAATGAGCAGTTCTTC. Translating gives CASSYRDRVRNEQFF.

The rearrangement joins TRBV29-1 to TRBJ2-7; 8 bases fit TRBD2. V shed 6 bases and J 1 base; nucleotides not matched to a gene: 5. The germline V gene has CDR1 SQVTM and CDR2 ANQGSEA. The CDR3 contains 13 residues. The CDR3 spells CSVYREGSYEQYF. In nucleotides, the CDR3 is TGCAGCGTATACCGGGAGGGTTCCTACGAGCAGTACTTC.

V usage is TRBV18 and J usage is TRBJ2-1, with D perhaps TRBD2 (6 bases). The CDR3 extends over 15 amino acids. Trimming cost V 2 bases and J 2 bases, with 10 bases left between them. Germline CDR1 reads KGHSH; CDR2 reads LQKENI. DNA for the CDR3: TGTGCCAGCTCACCAGCGGGGCCCACCTACAATGAGCAGTTCTTC. It encodes CASSPAGPTYNEQFF.

The V and J genes are TRBV6-5 and TRBJ1-2, with 10 bases fitting TRBD1. Trimming at V came to 0 bases and at J to 8 bases, leaving 6 bases not matched to a gene. The CDR3 is 15 amino acids. Looked up from germline, CDR1 is MNHEY and CDR2 is SVGAGI. The CDR3 loop is CASSYSDRGTLGYTF. The CDR3 DNA is TGTGCCAGCAGTTACTCGGACAGGGGGACCTTGGGCTACACCTTC.

This chain connects TRBV2 to TRBJ2-1; 14 bases are shared with TRBD2. This CDR3 has 19 residues. Looked up from germline, CDR1 is SNHLY and CDR2 is FYNNEI. J was trimmed by 4 bases and V by 6 bases; bases with no gene match: 14. The CDR3, as DNA: TGTGCCAGCAGGGCTTCGGCCCTGACTAGCGGGAGGGGGTACAATGAGCAGTTCTTC. It encodes CASRASALTSGRGYNEQFF.

The chain has TRBV19 and TRBJ2-3; TRBD2 matches 13 bases. Germline V gene sequence: CDR1 LNHDA, CDR2 SQIVND (reference sequence). The V gene end was trimmed by 5 bases and the J gene end by 2 bases; junction bases not matched to a gene: 4. This CDR3 comprises 16 residues. The CDR3 protein is CASSAGLAGFTDTQYF. In DNA, the CDR3 is TGTGCCAGTAGTGCGGGACTAGCGGGATTCACAGATACGCAGTATTTT.

This clone was seen a single time. This chain connects TRBV4-1 to TRBJ1-6; 8 bases agree with TRBD1. This CDR3 has 16 amino acids. With V trimmed by 1 base and J by 10 bases, 9 bases remained unmatched. The germline CDR1 and CDR2 sequences are MGHRA and YSYEKL. The CDR3 loop is CASSQAGQGARSPLHF. In DNA form, the CDR3 reads TGCGCCAGCAGCCAAGCAGGTCAGGGGGCTCGGTCACCCCTCCACTTT.

In this sample, this clone turned up once. The genes are TRBV12-2 and TRBJ1-5; the D segment call TRBD1 is taken from the table without a DNA check. TRBV12-2 is described as a pseudogene. This CDR3 has 17 residues. CDR3 residues: CASRLGRGRFGNQPQHF. As DNA, the CDR3 is TGTGCAAGTCGCTTAGGTAGGGGCCGGTTTGGTAATCAGCCCCAGCATTTT.

The rearrangement links TRBV9 to TRBJ2-3, with 15 nucleotides matching TRBD2. With 3 bases clipped from V and 4 bases from J, the junction kept 6 bases outside the gene matches. The CDR3 loop spans 17 amino acids. CDR1 and CDR2 from the germline V gene are SGDLS and YYNGEE. CDR3 amino acids: CASSAGTSGRTADTQYF. In DNA, the CDR3 is TGTGCCAGCAGCGCCGGGACTAGCGGGAGGACAGCAGATACGCAGTATTTT.

The rearrangement uses TRBV5-1 and TRBJ1-1; 8 bases align to TRBD1. Germline CDR1 and CDR2: SGHRS and YFSETQ. The J segment lost 0 bases and the V segment lost 2 bases, leaving 3 bases of the junction unmatched. CDR3 size: 15 residues. The CDR3 bases are TGCGCCAGCAGCTTACAGACAGGGGTGAACACTGAAGCTTTCTTT. This codes for CASSLQTGVNTEAFF.

The V gene is TRBV5-4, the J gene TRBJ2-7, with 13 bases aligning to TRBD2. Germline CDR1 SGHNT, CDR2 YYREEE (reference sequence). This CDR3 has 16 residues. V gave up 4 bases and J gave up 1 base; unmatched junction bases: 5. The CDR3 reads CASSLGLAGASYEQYF. CDR3 DNA: TGTGCCAGCAGCCTAGGACTAGCGGGAGCATCCTACGAGCAGTACTTC. The full variable domain, its missing parts supplied by reference TRBV5-4 and TRBJ2-7, is ETGVTQSPTHLIKTRGQQVTLRCSSQSGHNTVSWYQQALGQGPQFIFQYYREEENGRGNFPPRFSGLQFPNYSSELNVNALELDDSALYLCASSLGLAGASYEQYFGPGTRLTVT.

The chain combines TRBV5-1 with TRBJ1-5, with 9 bases lining up with TRBD1. Germline CDR1 SGHRS, CDR2 YFSETQ. The CDR3 loop spans 16 amino acids. With V trimmed by 0 bases and J by 5 bases, 6 bases remained unmatched. CDR3 residues: CASSLEGGTGYQPQHF. The DNA for the CDR3 is TGCGCCAGCAGCTTGGAAGGGGGGACAGGGTATCAGCCCCAGCATTTT.

This clone appeared a single time. The chain carries TRBV9 and TRBJ1-2; 7 nucleotides align to TRBD1. Germline assignment: CDR1 SGDLS and CDR2 YYNGEE. CDR3 length equals 12 residues. The J segment lost 7 bases and the V segment lost 6 bases, leaving 6 bases of the junction unmatched. The CDR3 is CASNRGERGYTF. For the CDR3, the DNA is TGTGCCAGCAACAGGGGAGAGCGTGGCTACACCTTC.

The V gene is TRBV2, the J gene TRBJ1-4; 8 nucleotides match TRBD1. Unmatched junction bases numbered 5, after V lost 3 bases and J lost 8 bases. This CDR3 is 14 amino acids long. CDR1 is SNHLY, CDR2 FYNNEI, per germline. The CDR3 DNA reads as TGTGCCAGCAGTGAGGACAGGGTCGCGGAAAAACTGTTTTTT. Its protein product is CASSEDRVAEKLFF.

This chain uses TRBV9 with TRBJ2-3; 8 bases line up with TRBD2. With V trimmed by 0 bases and J by 4 bases, 7 bases remained unmatched. The CDR3 runs to 16 residues. Germline lookup yields CDR1 SGDLS and CDR2 YYNGEE. The CDR3 sequence: CASSVGNSGASDTQYF. DNA of the CDR3: TGTGCCAGCAGCGTAGGTAATAGCGGGGCCTCAGATACGCAGTATTTT.

J is TRBJ1-4 and V is TRBV7-2, with 9 bases matching TRBD1. With 4 bases clipped from V and 6 bases from J, the junction kept 6 bases outside the gene matches. Germline CDR1 reads SGHTA; CDR2 reads FQGNSA. This CDR3 has 15 residues. Here the CDR3 reads CASSSLGQGDEKLFF. CDR3 sequence (DNA): TGTGCCAGCAGCTCGTTGGGACAGGGAGATGAAAAACTGTTTTTT.

This CDR3 reads CASSGTGFNEKLFF. CDR3 bases: TGTGCCAGCAGCGGGACAGGATTTAATGAAAAACTGTTTTTT. V gene TRBV9 combines with J gene TRBJ1-4; 7 positions match TRBD1. Trimming removed 3 bases from V and 4 bases from J; junction bases left unmatched: 3. Germline CDR1 and CDR2: SGDLS and YYNGEE. CDR3 length: 14 residues.

V usage is TRBV6-6 and J usage is TRBJ1-1; D gene unclear. The CDR3 is 16 amino acids. The germline CDR1 and CDR2 sequences are MNHNY and SVGAGI (reference sequence). Trimming shortened V by 5 bases and J by 4 bases, and 20 bases separated the two germline ends. The CDR3, as DNA: TGTGCCAGCAGTCGAACCCTCCTCGGGGTGGGCACTGAAGCTTTCTTT. As protein: CASSRTLLGVGTEAFF.